The sequence of this TCR beta chain was determined in a study of response to subunit inactivated influenza vaccine. General observations from the study: Each seasonal influenza vaccination recruits few new T cells, the authors suggested.

This clonotype came up a few times. What it recognizes is unknown. V dropped 1 base and J dropped 1; count of bases not matched to a gene: 7. The CDR3 is 17 amino acids. Each CDR3 protein is one row after TCRdb ran MiXCR on the RT-PCR reads. The sample shows some 520,000 distinct CDR3 sequences, more than 15% of them seen only once. This TCR derives from a man in his fifties or sixties who received an inactivated influenza vaccine. This rearrangement joins TRBV12-3 or TRBV12-4 to TRBJ2-1, with TRBD2 matching 7 bases. The material was CD4+ T cells sorted from PBMCs, obtained roughly 24 months after vaccination. The CDR3 here is CASSLGDLGGSYNEQFF. In DNA form, the CDR3 reads TGTGCCAGCAGTTTAGGAGACCTGGGGGGGTCCTACAATGAGCAGTTCTTC.